This TCR beta chain came from a study of blood T cell repertoires in COVID-19. Study-level information: Material from acute and convalescent COVID-19 was sourced from the United States, Italy and Spain. Nucleic acid was either cDNA or gDNA, and it came from T cells, B-cell-depleted T cells, or PBMCs.

Deletions cut 2 bases from V and 5 bases from J, with 10 bases between. This CDR3 has 14 residues. Germline CDR1 reads MNHEY; CDR2 reads SVGEGT. Study processing details: Amplification with reference gene primers provided the estimates of nucleated cell counts. Using immunoSEQ multiplex PCR, the repertoire was profiled, and TCRdb retains in-frame clones only, with some absent. V, J and clone size are those of that table, while D and trimming were read from the DNA. The profile shows approximately 170,000 clones, approximately 90% of them singletons. This clonotype was sampled from a man aged 55 to 69 with acute or convalescent COVID-19. Sample: peripheral blood. This chain uses TRBV6-2 or TRBV6-3 with TRBJ1-3; perhaps TRBD1 as D (5 bases). Written as DNA, the CDR3 is TGTGCCAGCAGTTACGGGGGGTGGAGAAACACCATATATTTT. The encoded protein is CASSYGGWRNTIYF.